Included here is one T cell receptor (beta chain) sequence, with context. The data were obtained in a study of blood T cell repertoires in COVID-19. Study as a whole: Samples came from the United States, Italy and Spain, spanning acute and convalescent COVID-19. In each case, the material was cDNA or gDNA derived from T cells, B-cell-depleted T cells, or PBMCs.

Per the study methods: Estimates of nucleated cell counts were drawn from the amplification of reference gene primers. Method: immunoSEQ multiplex PCR; TCRdb's copy keeps in-frame clones and lacks some. V and J calls and clone size come straight from that table; D and trimming were deduced from the DNA. The sample has more than 70,000 clones; 80% to 90% are singletons. This clonotype was obtained from a man aged 50-59 years with active COVID-19. The specimen was peripheral blood.

CDR3: CASSSSGGTNTGELFF. CDR3 nucleotides: TGTGCCAGCAGTTCTAGCGGGGGGACGAACACCGGGGAGCTGTTTTTT. V usage is TRBV2 and J usage is TRBJ2-2; 11 bases map to TRBD2. Germline V gives CDR1 SNHLY, CDR2 FYNNEI. V shed 5 bases, J shed 0 bases, and the junction held 2 bases outside the gene matches. The CDR3 spans 16 residues.